The 11 T cell receptor beta chains given below trace back to one sample, sequenced in a study of blood T cell repertoires in COVID-19. The assay was immunoSEQ multiplex PCR, and TCRdb's table has in-frame clones only and misses some. This table holds about 55,000 clones, around 83% found once. The sequenced sample consisted of peripheral blood. These receptors all come from a woman aged 60-75 years with acute or convalescent COVID-19.

The rearrangement joins TRBV24-1 to TRBJ2-1; 10 bases are a match to TRBD1. Trimming cost V 8 bases and J 7 bases; bases outside gene matches: 4. Germline lookup yields CDR1 KGHDR and CDR2 SFDVKD. The CDR3 spans 13 residues. CDR3 amino acids: CATTTGGTNEQFF. CDR3 nucleotide sequence: TGTGCCACCACGACAGGGGGCACGAATGAGCAGTTCTTC.

This sequence joins TRBV30 and TRBJ1-1; the D is unclear. Germline CDR1 is GTSNPN and CDR2 is SVGIG (reference sequence). The CDR3 length is 14 residues. Trimming took 4 bases from V and 0 from J, leaving 12 bases between them. The CDR3 spells CAWTLPGMNTEAFF. CDR3 nucleotides: TGTGCCTGGACCCTGCCGGGGATGAACACTGAAGCTTTCTTT.

This clone is medium-sized by share. This chain links TRBV7-3 with TRBJ2-7, with 7 bases identical to TRBD2. Germline V gene data show CDR1 as SGHTA and CDR2 as FQGTGA. The CDR3 runs to 14 residues. V lost 2 bases, J lost 4 bases, and 5 bases stayed unmatched. The CDR3 region has the DNA TGTGCCAGCAGCTTATGGGGCGGGGGTTACGAGCAGTACTTC. Translating gives CASSLWGGGYEQYF.

The genes are TRBV6-5 and TRBJ1-5; D call uncertain. From germline, CDR1 is MNHEY and CDR2 SVGAGI. Trimming shortened V by 6 bases and J by 0 bases, and 9 bases separated the two germline ends. The CDR3 consists of 14 residues. This CDR3 reads CASSRTVSNQPQHF. In nucleotides, the CDR3 is TGTGCCAGCAGCCGGACTGTTAGCAATCAGCCCCAGCATTTT.

This clone showed up just a few times. The rearrangement joins TRBV6-4 to TRBJ1-2; 12 nucleotides align to TRBD1. There are 20 residues in the CDR3. In germline, CDR1 is MRHNA, CDR2 SNTAGT. J was trimmed by 4 bases and V by 0 bases; bases with no gene match: 15. CDR3 sequence (DNA): TGTGCCAGCAGTGACTCGATACGTTTGGGGACAGGGGGCAGTACCTATGGCTACACCTTC. This encodes CASSDSIRLGTGGSTYGYTF.

The chain carries TRBV12-3 or TRBV12-4 and TRBJ1-1; perhaps TRBD1 as D (6 bases). V was pared by 2 bases and J by 10 bases, with 11 bases between. This CDR3 contains 12 residues. CDR3 nucleotide sequence: TGTGCCAGCAGTTTATCCCGAGGGGGAGCTTTCTTT. Its protein product is CASSLSRGGAFF.

The chain recombines TRBV7-2 with TRBJ2-2, with 9 bases aligning to TRBD2. Germline V gene lookup returns CDR1 SGHTA and CDR2 FQGNSA. The CDR3 consists of 17 residues. The V segment lost 2 bases and the J segment 0 bases; nucleotides outside the gene matches: 4. The CDR3 DNA follows: TGTGCCAGCAGCTTAACACGACTAGCGGCGAACACCGGGGAGCTGTTTTTT. It specifies CASSLTRLAANTGELFF.

The chain links TRBV28 to TRBJ2-3, with D unclear. The CDR3 is 16 amino acids. The germline V gene encodes CDR1 MDHEN and CDR2 SYDVKM. V lost 1 base to trimming and J lost 2 bases, with 13 bases between them. The CDR3, as DNA: TGTGCCAGCAGTTTATTACAGACCAGACCCACAGATACGCAGTATTTT. Its translation: CASSLLQTRPTDTQYF.

The J gene is TRBJ1-5, the V gene TRBV4-2; 7 bases are shared with TRBD1. The germline V gene encodes CDR1 LGHNA and CDR2 YNFKEQ. Trimming cost V 2 bases and J 3 bases; bases outside gene matches: 7. The CDR3 covers 16 residues. CDR3 region: CASSQRTGRDNQPQHF. CDR3 DNA sequence: TGTGCCAGCAGCCAAAGGACAGGACGGGACAATCAGCCCCAGCATTTT.

The V call is TRBV7-3, the J call TRBJ2-5; the D is unclear. Germline V lookup: CDR1 SGHTA, CDR2 FQGTGA. Trimming left V 1 base short and J 5 bases short, with 8 bases between. CDR3 length: 13 amino acids. Written as DNA, the CDR3 is TGTGCCAGCAGCTTAATCGTGACTGAGACCCAGTACTTC. It codes for CASSLIVTETQYF.

The CDR3 DNA follows: TGTGCCAGTATTAACACAGGGATCGGTTCACCCCTCCACTTT. This codes for CASINTGIGSPLHF. V gene TRBV19 combines with J gene TRBJ1-6, with a tentative D call TRBD1 (6 bases). The CDR3 runs 14 residues. V gave up 7 bases and J gave up 9 bases, with 16 bases separating them. Germline V gene data show CDR1 as LNHDA and CDR2 as SQIVND (reference sequence).